Below, 7 T cell receptor beta chains from the same sample are listed, as sequenced in a study of response to subunit inactivated influenza vaccine. One entry per CDR3 protein results from TCRdb running MiXCR on the RT-PCR reads. The table includes some 500,000 distinct CDR3 sequences, approximately 15% detected once. Material: CD4+ T cells sorted from PBMCs, obtained around 25 months after vaccination. All receptors come from a man aged 50 to 75 who received an inactivated influenza vaccine.

This clonotype occurred a few times. As DNA, the CDR3 is TGCAGTGCTAGAGATACGCAGGGTCTACGGTACGAGCAGTACTTC. Its protein product is CSARDTQGLRYEQYF. The chain joins TRBV20-1 to TRBJ2-7; D might be TRBD1 (5 bases). This CDR3 spans 15 amino acids. Trimming left V 0 bases short and J 4 bases short, with 16 bases between. CDR1 and CDR2 from the germline V gene are DFQATT and SNEGSKA (reference sequence).

This clonotype has only a few counts. V gene TRBV12-3 or TRBV12-4 combines with J gene TRBJ2-5; TRBD1 matches at 7 bases. The V segment lost 6 bases and the J segment 1 base; nucleotides outside the gene matches: 5. This CDR3 region has 14 residues. The CDR3 region has the DNA TGTGCCAGCAGCCCGGGACAGTTCCAAGAGACCCAGTACTTC. Translating it yields CASSPGQFQETQYF.

The chain is built from TRBV25-1 and TRBJ2-7; D may be TRBD2 (6 bases). V gave up 2 bases and J gave up 11 bases, with 19 bases separating them. This CDR3 comprises 14 residues. In germline, CDR1 is MGHDK, CDR2 SYGVNS. CDR3 amino acids: CASSETSRNSAEYF. CDR3 nucleotides: TGTGCCAGCAGTGAAACTAGCCGAAACTCCGCAGAGTACTTC.

The J gene is TRBJ2-3, the V gene TRBV2; D not certain. V dropped 5 bases and J dropped 4 bases, with 16 bases sitting between them. Per the germline V gene, CDR1 is SNHLY and CDR2 is FYNNEI. The CDR3 runs to 15 residues. CDR3 nucleotide sequence: TGTGCCAGCAGTCCGGACGCCGGTGGGGCAGATACGCAGTATTTT. Translation: CASSPDAGGADTQYF.

The chain is built from TRBV2 and TRBJ2-1, with TRBD2 matching 7 bases. J lost 7 bases, V lost 3 bases, and 9 bases had no gene match. The germline V gene has CDR1 SNHLY and CDR2 FYNNEI. CDR3 length: 15 amino acids. The DNA for the CDR3 is TGTGCCAGCAGTGATGGCGCGGGAGTGAAGAATGAGCAGTTCTTC. This gives the protein CASSDGAGVKNEQFF.

The rearrangement links TRBV15 to TRBJ2-5; 7 bases map to TRBD1. The CDR3 loop spans 15 amino acids. Trimming at V came to 0 bases and at J to 1 base, leaving 2 bases not matched to a gene. Germline V gene sequence: CDR1 LNHNV, CDR2 YYDKDF (reference sequence). As DNA, the CDR3 is TGTGCCACCAGCAGAGATCGGGACAGCCAAGAGACCCAGTACTTC. It yields the protein CATSRDRDSQETQYF.

This clonotype has a handful of counts. The CDR3 DNA sequence: TGCGCCAGCAGCCCCGACAGGGTGGCTAATTCACCCCTCCACTTT. Its translation: CASSPDRVANSPLHF. The V call is TRBV4-1, the J call TRBJ1-6; TRBD1 agrees at 7 bases. The J segment lost 6 bases and the V segment lost 4 bases, leaving 6 bases of the junction unmatched. The CDR3 is 15 residues long. Germline CDR1 and CDR2: MGHRA and YSYEKL.